The 27 T cell receptor beta chains below come from one sample, sequenced in a study of T cell responses to AZD1222 COVID-19 vaccine. Sequencing used immunoSEQ multiplex PCR; TCRdb keeps in-frame clones, though not all of them. The data hold under 200,000 clones, with approximately 95% observed a single time. The material was peripheral blood, obtained on day 0 of AZD1222 vaccination. The origin of the receptors is an adult in good health.

The rearrangement links TRBV5-8 to TRBJ1-5, with D unclear. Per germline, CDR1 SGHTS and CDR2 YDEGEE. V lost 0 bases, J lost 3 bases, and 10 bases lay in between. The CDR3 totals 15 residues. CDR3 sequence reads: CASSLGGFNNQPQHF. The CDR3 DNA is TGTGCCAGCAGCTTGGGAGGTTTCAACAATCAGCCCCAGCATTTT.

The rearrangement joins TRBV2 to TRBJ1-5; possible D gene TRBD1, 5 bases. The CDR3 consists of 15 residues. Germline CDR1 is SNHLY and CDR2 is FYNNEI. V was clipped by 3 bases and J by 4 bases, with 13 bases between them. The CDR3 DNA reads TGTGCCAGCAGTGATAACCAGGGTAGGAATCAGCCCCAGCATTTT. Translating gives CASSDNQGRNQPQHF.

The rearrangement uses TRBV11-3 and TRBJ1-3; 8 bases align to TRBD1. Germline assignment: CDR1 SGHNT and CDR2 YENEEA. V shed 5 bases and J 2 bases; nucleotides not matched to a gene: 5. This CDR3 region has 15 residues. DNA of the CDR3: TGTGCCAGCAGCCCAGGGGGCAACGCTGGAAACACCATATATTTT. Translation: CASSPGGNAGNTIYF.

The chain recombines TRBV7-9 with TRBJ2-5, with no clear D. Trimming left V 4 bases short and J 4 bases short, with 1 base between. Per germline, CDR1 SEHNR and CDR2 FQNEAQ (reference sequence). There are 10 residues in the CDR3. CDR3 coding DNA: TGTGCCAGCAGCTCAGAGACCCAGTACTTC. Protein sequence: CASSSETQYF. Full variable domain (rest looked up from reference TRBV7-9 and TRBJ2-5): DTGVSQNPRHKITKRGQNVTFRCDPISEHNRLYWYRQTLGQGPEFLTYFQNEAQLEKSRLLSDRFSAERPKGSFSTLEIQRTEQGDSAMYLCASSSETQYFGPGTRLLVL.

For this clone: Other DNA sequences in the sample encode the same CDR3. The chain carries TRBV19 and TRBJ1-2; no reliable D call. V gave up 1 base and J gave up 5 bases, with 5 bases separating them. The germline V gene encodes CDR1 LNHDA and CDR2 SQIVND (reference sequence). CDR3 size: 12 residues. The CDR3 DNA reads as TGTGCCAGTAGTATAGGGGATTATGGCTACACCTTC. The encoded protein is CASSIGDYGYTF. Using reference TRBV19 and TRBJ1-2 for the parts outside the CDR3, the full variable domain is DGGITQSPKYLFRKEGQNVTLSCEQNLNHDAMYWYRQDPGQGLRLIYYSQIVNDFQKGDIAEGYSVSREKKESFPLTVTSAQKNPTAFYLCASSIGDYGYTFGSGTRLTVV.

The chain couples TRBV9 to TRBJ1-1, with unresolved D. CDR1 and CDR2 (germline): SGDLS, YYNGEE. Trimming stripped 9 bases from V and 14 bases from J, with 20 bases between. The CDR3 covers 11 residues. The CDR3 is CATRRLESEFF. The CDR3 nucleotides read TGTGCCACCCGAAGACTAGAATCAGAATTCTTT.

The V call is TRBV6-5, the J call TRBJ1-5; the D is unclear. The CDR3 contains 14 residues. V was trimmed by 6 bases and J by 2 bases, leaving 11 bases between them. Germline V CDR1 and CDR2: MNHEY, SVGAGI. The CDR3 loop is CASRPRFGNQPQHF. The CDR3 DNA follows: TGTGCCAGCAGGCCCCGATTCGGCAATCAGCCCCAGCATTTT.

The V and J genes are TRBV12-3 or TRBV12-4 and TRBJ2-3; D unclear. V lost 4 bases and J 5 bases, leaving 10 bases between the germline ends. The length of the CDR3 is 13 residues. The CDR3 loop reads CASSSVTLDTQYF. CDR3 sequence (DNA): TGTGCCAGCAGTTCCGTGACACTAGATACGCAGTATTTT.

The count of this clone is one. The chain combines TRBV14 with TRBJ1-4; D gene uncertain. CDR3 size: 14 residues. The germline V and J ends were trimmed by 4 bases and 8 bases, with 14 bases remaining between them. CDR1 and CDR2 (germline): SGHDN, FVKESK. The CDR3 nucleotides are TGTGCCAGCAGCCTCTTCCCCTCGGACGAAAAACTGTTTTTT. Translated: CASSLFPSDEKLFF.

This clone was seen a handful of times. This chain uses TRBV19 with TRBJ1-4; unclear D gene. V was trimmed by 9 bases and J by 8 bases, leaving 16 bases between them. CDR1 and CDR2 (germline): LNHDA, SQIVND (reference sequence). The CDR3 totals 13 residues. The CDR3 region is CASSQGPYEKLFF. The CDR3 nucleotides are TGTGCCAGCAGCCAAGGGCCCTACGAAAAACTGTTTTTT.

This chain joins TRBV3-1 (or the pseudogene TRBV3-2) and TRBJ1-1; D is uncertain. Germline V gene lookup returns CDR1 LGHDT and CDR2 YNNKEL (reference sequence). This CDR3 region has 15 residues. Deletions cut 4 bases from V and 1 base from J, with 13 bases between. CDR3 in amino acids: CASSRNAFPNTEAFF. CDR3 in DNA: TGTGCCAGCAGCCGAAATGCGTTTCCGAACACTGAAGCTTTCTTT.

This sequence joins TRBV7-9 and TRBJ1-2; D is perhaps TRBD1 (6 bases). The CDR3 has 16 amino acids. Trimming pared 5 bases from V and 4 bases from J, leaving 20 bases between. From germline, CDR1 is SEHNR and CDR2 FQNEAQ (reference sequence). The CDR3 reads CASSPETGATSYGYTF. The CDR3 DNA reads TGTGCCAGCAGCCCCGAGACGGGGGCCACGAGCTATGGCTACACCTTC.

V is TRBV10-3 and J is TRBJ1-1; D call uncertain. Germline CDR1 ENHRY, CDR2 SYGVKD. This CDR3 is 15 amino acids long. V was cut by 4 bases and J by 4 bases, with 16 bases left in between. In nucleotides, the CDR3 is TGTGCCATCAGTGGTACCCCACTCGGCGGCACTGAAGCTTTCTTT. Translation: CAISGTPLGGTEAFF.

The CDR3 bases are TGCAGCGTTGGAGGGGATCATGGCTACACCTTC. This encodes CSVGGDHGYTF. The chain carries TRBV29-1 and TRBJ1-2; the D gene is possibly TRBD1 (5 bases). Germline CDR1 is SQVTM and CDR2 is ANQGSEA. V dropped 4 bases and J dropped 6 bases, with 9 bases sitting between them. CDR3 length equals 11 residues.

DNA of the CDR3: TGTGCCAGCAGCTTAGCCGGCACTTACAATGAGCAGTTCTTC. This codes for CASSLAGTYNEQFF. The rearrangement joins TRBV11-2 to TRBJ2-1, with D unclear. The CDR3 is 14 residues long. Trimming pared 1 base from V and 4 bases from J, leaving 8 bases between. Germline lookup yields CDR1 SGHAT and CDR2 FQNNGV.

The J gene is TRBJ2-6, the V gene TRBV19; no clear D gene. This CDR3 spans 16 amino acids. The ends were cut back, 7 bases at V and 0 bases at J, with 13 bases in the middle. Germline V gene lookup returns CDR1 LNHDA and CDR2 SQIVND (reference sequence). The CDR3 spells CASKRDGRSGANVLTF. The CDR3 DNA sequence: TGTGCCAGTAAAAGGGATGGTCGCTCTGGGGCCAACGTCCTGACTTTC.

This clone was seen once. The chain's CDR3 is CASSLGRGAYNEQFF. The CDR3 DNA is TGTGCCAGCAGCCTTGGGCGGGGGGCTTACAATGAGCAGTTCTTC. V usage is TRBV3-1 (or the pseudogene TRBV3-2) and J usage is TRBJ2-1; 8 bases align to TRBD2. Losses at the gene ends were 4 bases for V and 4 bases for J; bases not matched to a gene: 6. Germline values: CDR1 LGHDT, CDR2 YNNKEL (reference sequence). CDR3 length: 15 residues.

This clone was found once. The V gene is TRBV7-8, the J gene TRBJ2-3; D perhaps matches TRBD2 (5 bases). Germline-derived CDR1 and CDR2 are SGHVS and FQNEAQ. This CDR3 has 15 residues. The V gene lost 1 base and the J gene lost 2 bases, with 10 bases spanning the gap. CDR3 protein: CASSLGGSFTDTQYF. CDR3 sequence (DNA): TGTGCCAGCAGCTTAGGAGGGAGCTTCACAGATACGCAGTATTTT.

This clone showed up just once. CDR3 DNA: TGTGCCAGCTCGCCCACCTCACAGGGTAGAGAATCACCCCTCCACTTT. Protein product: CASSPTSQGRESPLHF. The rearrangement links TRBV18 to TRBJ1-6; a weak D match, TRBD1 (6 bases). The ends were cut back, 6 bases at V and 10 bases at J, with 22 bases in the middle. Germline V CDR1 and CDR2: KGHSH, LQKENI. CDR3 length equals 16 residues.

V gene TRBV20-1 combines with J gene TRBJ1-2; D is unclear. The V gene's germline CDR1 is DFQATT and CDR2 SNEGSKA (reference sequence). The CDR3 is made up of 11 amino acids. Trimming removed 2 bases at V and 1 base at J, with 2 bases between. This CDR3 is CSARFNYGYTF. In nucleotides, the CDR3 is TGCAGTGCTAGATTTAACTATGGCTACACCTTC.

V usage is TRBV28 and J usage is TRBJ1-2; D remains ambiguous. Germline CDR1 is MDHEN and CDR2 is SYDVKM. Trimming pared 4 bases from V and 1 base from J, leaving 10 bases between. The length of the CDR3 is 14 residues. The CDR3: CASSYSADNYGYTF. For the CDR3, the DNA is TGTGCCAGCAGTTACTCCGCCGATAACTATGGCTACACCTTC.

The chain recombines TRBV5-6 with TRBJ1-1; D may be TRBD1 (5 bases). Germline V lookup: CDR1 SGHDT, CDR2 YYEEEE. The V gene lost 2 bases and the J gene lost 4 bases, with 12 bases spanning the gap. The CDR3 has 14 amino acids. The CDR3 DNA reads TGTGCCAGCAGCTTATTCGACAGACTCACTGAAGCTTTCTTT. This codes for CASSLFDRLTEAFF.

The chain recombines TRBV4-2 with TRBJ1-1; D not certain. Trimming cost V 5 bases and J 5 bases, with 9 bases left between them. Germline V CDR1 and CDR2: LGHNA, YNFKEQ. CDR3 size: 12 residues. The CDR3 nucleotides read TGTGCCAGCAGCTACGAACAGACTGAAGCTTTCTTT. The encoded protein is CASSYEQTEAFF.

The rearrangement uses TRBV14 and TRBJ1-1; TRBD1 is a possible D gene (5 bases). V lost 5 bases and J lost 4, with 17 bases in between. Germline CDR1 reads SGHDN; CDR2 reads FVKESK. The length of the CDR3 is 15 residues. This chain's CDR3 is CASSSNTGGGTEAFF. CDR3 nucleotides: TGTGCCAGCAGCTCAAATACGGGGGGTGGCACTGAAGCTTTCTTT. Complete variable domain (other parts from reference TRBV14 and TRBJ1-1): EAGVTQFPSHSVIEKGQTVTLRCDPISGHDNLYWYRRVMGKEIKFLLHFVKESKQDESGMPNNRFLAERTGGTYSTLKVQPAELEDSGVYFCASSSNTGGGTEAFFGQGTRLTVV.

The chain couples TRBV20-1 to TRBJ2-7, with D unresolved. V dropped 3 bases and J dropped 3 bases, with 9 bases sitting between them. CDR3 length: 12 residues. Germline-derived CDR1 and CDR2 are DFQATT and SNEGSKA (reference sequence). The CDR3 coding sequence is TGCAGTGCTAGTAGGTCCGACTACGAGCAGTACTTC. It codes for CSASRSDYEQYF.

The chain carries TRBV28 and TRBJ1-1; unclear D gene. Germline V gene sequence: CDR1 MDHEN, CDR2 SYDVKM. CDR3 size: 12 residues. V was pared by 1 base and J by 4 bases, with 4 bases between. The CDR3 region is CASSLLGTEAFF. The DNA for the CDR3 is TGTGCCAGCAGTTTATTGGGCACTGAAGCTTTCTTT.

The gene calls are TRBV28 and TRBJ2-7; D gene uncertain. There are 12 residues in the CDR3. Germline V CDR1 and CDR2: MDHEN, SYDVKM. V was pared by 6 bases and J by 5 bases, with 11 bases between. The CDR3 sequence is CASRSGSDEQYF. In DNA form, the CDR3 reads TGTGCCAGCAGGTCCGGGTCGGACGAGCAGTACTTC.